This passage covers 12 T cell receptor beta chains from one sample sequenced in a study of Graves' ophthalmopathy and Graves' hyperthyroidism (dated by TCRdb to the late 2010s). Sequencing relied on an Illumina HiSeq 2000. TCR beta CDR3 regions were amplified from RNA transcripts for repertoire sequencing. A first-round RT-PCR used HTBI primers with the Qiagen OneStep RT-PCR kit, followed by a second-round multiplex PCR, size selection and purification. TCRdb itself trimmed the public reads at Q25 with fastp, ran MiXCR and retained productive beta chains. Duplicate CDR3 protein sequences are folded into a single record with the most common DNA and genes. For this sample there are about 420,000 distinct CDR3 sequences; roughly 21% appear just once. The ten biggest clones cover 2.5% to 3.5% of the sample. Specimen: peripheral blood. The receptors here all came from a young woman with stable Graves' hyperthyroidism. Donor details come from another sample of the same person, matched by shared clones.

This clonotype was observed at least ten times. The rearrangement links TRBV12-3 or TRBV12-4 to TRBJ1-2; D uncertain. V lost 1 base, J lost 10 bases, and 10 bases lay in between. The CDR3 sequence is 12 residues long. CDR3 in amino acids: CASSLEGSDYTF. CDR3 DNA: TGTGCCAGCAGTTTAGAAGGCAGCGACTACACCTTC.

Written as DNA, the CDR3 is TGTGCCGGCACTGATATCTCTGGAAACACCATATATTTT. Translated: CAGTDISGNTIYF. This sequence joins TRBV6-1 and TRBJ1-3; D unresolved. CDR1 and CDR2 from the germline V gene are MNHNS and SASEGT. V shed 11 bases and J shed 0 bases, with 11 bases lying between them. There are 13 residues in the CDR3.

The rearrangement uses TRBV6-5 and TRBJ1-2; unclear D gene. The V gene lost 5 bases and the J gene lost 4 bases, with 17 bases spanning the gap. CDR3 length: 15 amino acids. Germline values: CDR1 MNHEY, CDR2 SVGAGI. The DNA for the CDR3 is TGTGCCAGCAGTCACCACTTGACGGAGAGCTATGGCTACACCTTC. Translation: CASSHHLTESYGYTF.

This clonotype was detected many times. This rearrangement joins TRBV12-3 or TRBV12-4 to TRBJ1-6, with TRBD1 as a possible D gene (5 bases). This CDR3 is 14 amino acids long. Trimming pared 1 base from V and 7 bases from J, leaving 8 bases between. Here the CDR3 reads CASSLERTNSPLHF. The DNA for the CDR3 is TGTGCCAGCAGTTTAGAACGGACAAATTCACCCCTCCACTTT.

This clonotype showed up many times. The rearrangement joins TRBV14 to TRBJ1-5; the D gene is possibly TRBD1 (5 bases). The CDR3 loop spans 16 amino acids. The germline CDR1 and CDR2 sequences are SGHDN and FVKESK. The V end lost 3 bases, the J end lost 2 bases, and 14 bases lay between the germline ends. CDR3 in amino acids: CASSQARDWGNQPQHF. CDR3 bases: TGTGCCAGCAGCCAGGCCAGGGATTGGGGCAATCAGCCCCAGCATTTT. The full variable domain, completed using reference TRBV14 and TRBJ1-5, is EAGVTQFPSHSVIEKGQTVTLRCDPISGHDNLYWYRRVMGKEIKFLLHFVKESKQDESGMPNNRFLAERTGGTYSTLKVQPAELEDSGVYFCASSQARDWGNQPQHFGDGTRLSIL.

This clonotype was recorded many times. This chain joins TRBV6-2 or TRBV6-3 and TRBJ2-5; 11 nucleotides align to TRBD2. The junction had 14 bases not matched to a gene; V was cut back by 3 bases and J by 2 bases. The CDR3 is made up of 19 amino acids. From germline, CDR1 is MNHEY and CDR2 SVGEGT. The CDR3 sequence: CASSYRLRLAGGGQETQYF. For the CDR3, the DNA is TGTGCCAGCAGTTATCGCCTCCGCCTAGCGGGAGGAGGGCAAGAGACCCAGTACTTC.

This clonotype was recorded many times. The V call is TRBV28, the J call TRBJ1-1; 8 bases map to TRBD1. The junction had 8 bases not matched to a gene; V was cut back by 8 bases and J by 0 bases. The CDR3 has 15 residues. Germline V gene lookup returns CDR1 MDHEN and CDR2 SYDVKM. The CDR3 DNA reads as TGTGCCAGCCAGGTTCCGGGACAGGTGAACACTGAAGCTTTCTTT. Translated: CASQVPGQVNTEAFF.

The sample holds one count of this clonotype. This rearrangement joins TRBV6-1 to TRBJ2-2, with D uncertain. Deletions cut 10 bases from V and 5 bases from J, with 8 bases between. Germline assignment: CDR1 MNHNS and CDR2 SASEGT. This CDR3 has 11 amino acids. CDR3 nucleotide sequence: TGTGCCACCCTTAGGACCGGGGAGCTGTTTTTT. Translation: CATLRTGELFF.

This clonotype was seen repeatedly, ten times or more. The rearrangement links TRBV28 to TRBJ1-2; 7 positions agree with TRBD1. J gave up 8 bases and V 5 bases, and 14 bases lay outside the gene matches. From germline, CDR1 is MDHEN and CDR2 SYDVKM. The CDR3 runs to 15 residues. The CDR3 spells CASSTLGQSTIGYTF. In DNA, the CDR3 is TGTGCCAGCAGTACATTGGGACAGAGTACTATAGGCTACACCTTC.

This clonotype was picked up many times. The chain joins TRBV30 to TRBJ1-2, with D possibly TRBD1 on 6 matching bases. The V gene lost 4 bases and the J gene lost 2 bases, with 14 bases spanning the gap. This CDR3 region has 14 residues. Germline CDR1 reads GTSNPN; CDR2 reads SVGIG (reference sequence). The CDR3 protein is CAWKLMDSNYGYTF. The CDR3 nucleotides are TGTGCCTGGAAACTCATGGACAGCAACTATGGCTACACCTTC.

This clonotype was picked up many times. The J gene is TRBJ1-2, the V gene TRBV19, with 8 bases fitting TRBD1. Trimming cost V 8 bases and J 5 bases; bases outside gene matches: 22. The CDR3 runs to 18 residues. CDR1 and CDR2 from the germline V gene are LNHDA and SQIVND (reference sequence). Here the CDR3 reads CASSPVRMGDRRRYGYTF. CDR3 bases: TGTGCCAGTTCACCGGTCCGAATGGGGGACAGGAGAAGATATGGCTACACCTTC.

This clonotype was detected many times. J is TRBJ1-1 and V is TRBV28; D is perhaps TRBD1 (6 bases). The V gene lost 6 bases and the J gene lost 5 bases, with 13 bases spanning the gap. The CDR3 has 13 amino acids. Germline assignment: CDR1 MDHEN and CDR2 SYDVKM. CDR3 sequence reads: CASSPPGVTEAFF. CDR3 DNA sequence: TGTGCCAGCAGCCCACCAGGGGTTACTGAAGCTTTCTTT. The whole variable domain, filled in from reference TRBV28 and TRBJ1-1, reads DVKVTQSSRYLVKRTGEKVFLECVQDMDHENMFWYRQDPGLGLRLIYFSYDVKMKEKGDIPEGYSVSREKKERFSLILESASTNQTSMYLCASSPPGVTEAFFGQGTRLTVV.